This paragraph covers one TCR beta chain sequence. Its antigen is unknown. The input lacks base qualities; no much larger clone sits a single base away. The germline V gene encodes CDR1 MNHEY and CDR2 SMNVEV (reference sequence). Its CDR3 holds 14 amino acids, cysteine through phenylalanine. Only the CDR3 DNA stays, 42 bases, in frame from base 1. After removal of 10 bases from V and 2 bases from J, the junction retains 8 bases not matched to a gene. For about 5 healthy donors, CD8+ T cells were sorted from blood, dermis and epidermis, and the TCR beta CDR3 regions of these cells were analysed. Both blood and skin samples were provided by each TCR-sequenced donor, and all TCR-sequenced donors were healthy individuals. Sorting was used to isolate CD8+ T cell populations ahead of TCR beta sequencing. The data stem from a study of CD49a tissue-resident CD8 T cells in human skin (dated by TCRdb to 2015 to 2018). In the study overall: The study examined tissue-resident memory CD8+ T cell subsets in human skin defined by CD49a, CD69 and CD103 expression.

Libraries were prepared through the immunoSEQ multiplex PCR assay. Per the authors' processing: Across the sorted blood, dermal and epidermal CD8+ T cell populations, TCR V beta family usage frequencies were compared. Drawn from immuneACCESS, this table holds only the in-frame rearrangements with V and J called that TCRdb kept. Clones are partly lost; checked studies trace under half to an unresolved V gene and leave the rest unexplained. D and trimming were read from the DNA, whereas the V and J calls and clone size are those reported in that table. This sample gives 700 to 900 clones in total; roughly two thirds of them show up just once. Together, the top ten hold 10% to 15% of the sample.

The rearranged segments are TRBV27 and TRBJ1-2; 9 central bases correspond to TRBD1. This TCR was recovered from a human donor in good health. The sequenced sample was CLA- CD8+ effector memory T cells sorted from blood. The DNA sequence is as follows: TGTGCCACTAGGTCCGGGACAGGGAACTATGGCTACACCTTC. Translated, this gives CATRSGTGNYGYTF.